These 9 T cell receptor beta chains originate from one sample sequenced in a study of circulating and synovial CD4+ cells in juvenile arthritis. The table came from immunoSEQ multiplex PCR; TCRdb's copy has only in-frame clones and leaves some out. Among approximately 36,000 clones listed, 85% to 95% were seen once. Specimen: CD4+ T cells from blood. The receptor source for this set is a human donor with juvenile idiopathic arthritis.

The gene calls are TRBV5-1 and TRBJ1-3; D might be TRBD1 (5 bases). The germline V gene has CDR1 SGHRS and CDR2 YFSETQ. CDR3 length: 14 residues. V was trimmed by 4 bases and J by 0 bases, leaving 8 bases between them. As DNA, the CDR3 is TGCGCCAGCAGCATACAGGACTCTGGAAACACCATATATTTT. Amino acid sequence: CASSIQDSGNTIYF.

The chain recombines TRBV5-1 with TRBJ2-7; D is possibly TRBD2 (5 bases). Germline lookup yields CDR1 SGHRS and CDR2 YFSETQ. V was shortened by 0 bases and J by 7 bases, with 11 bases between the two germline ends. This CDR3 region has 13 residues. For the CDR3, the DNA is TGCGCCAGCAGCTTGGCCGGGGTTGGAGAGCAGTACTTC. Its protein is CASSLAGVGEQYF.

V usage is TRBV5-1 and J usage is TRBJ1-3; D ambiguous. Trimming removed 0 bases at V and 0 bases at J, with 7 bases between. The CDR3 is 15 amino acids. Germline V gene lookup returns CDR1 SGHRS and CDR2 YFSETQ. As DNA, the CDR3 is TGCGCCAGCAGCTTGGGGAGTTCCTCTGGAAACACCATATATTTT. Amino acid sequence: CASSLGSSSGNTIYF.

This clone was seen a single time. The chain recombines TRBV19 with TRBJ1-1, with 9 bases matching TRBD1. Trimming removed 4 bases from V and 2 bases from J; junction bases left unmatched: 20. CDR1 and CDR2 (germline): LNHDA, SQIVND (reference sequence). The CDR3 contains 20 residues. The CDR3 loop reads CASSRYRTPTGTGINTEAFF. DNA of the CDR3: TGTGCCAGTAGTAGATACCGAACCCCTACCGGGACAGGGATTAACACTGAAGCTTTCTTT.

The CDR3 bases are TGTGCCAGCAGCCGCCAGGGTACTAATGAAAAACTGTTTTTT. Residues: CASSRQGTNEKLFF. The V call is TRBV7-9, the J call TRBJ1-4; TRBD1 is a possible D gene (5 bases). The CDR3 has 14 residues. In germline, CDR1 is SEHNR, CDR2 FQNEAQ (reference sequence). The V gene lost 5 bases and the J gene lost 2 bases, with 9 bases spanning the gap.

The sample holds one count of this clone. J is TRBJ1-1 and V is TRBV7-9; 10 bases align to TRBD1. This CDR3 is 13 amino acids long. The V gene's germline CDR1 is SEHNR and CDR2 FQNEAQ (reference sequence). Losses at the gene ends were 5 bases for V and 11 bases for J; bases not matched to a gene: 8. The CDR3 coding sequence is TGTGCCAGCAGCCAGGGACAGGGGAGGAGCGCTTTCTTT. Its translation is CASSQGQGRSAFF.

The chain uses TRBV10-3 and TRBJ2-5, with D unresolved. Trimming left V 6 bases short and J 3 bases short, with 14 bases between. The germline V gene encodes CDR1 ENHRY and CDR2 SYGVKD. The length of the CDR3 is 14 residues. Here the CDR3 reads CAIRPGDIEETQYF. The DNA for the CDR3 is TGTGCCATCAGGCCCGGCGACATAGAAGAGACCCAGTACTTC.

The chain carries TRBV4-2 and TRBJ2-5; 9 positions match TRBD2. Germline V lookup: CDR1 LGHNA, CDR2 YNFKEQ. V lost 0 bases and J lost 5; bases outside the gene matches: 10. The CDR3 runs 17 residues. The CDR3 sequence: CASSQDPGGGAGETQYF. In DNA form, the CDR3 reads TGTGCCAGCAGCCAAGATCCGGGCGGGGGGGCCGGGGAGACCCAGTACTTC.

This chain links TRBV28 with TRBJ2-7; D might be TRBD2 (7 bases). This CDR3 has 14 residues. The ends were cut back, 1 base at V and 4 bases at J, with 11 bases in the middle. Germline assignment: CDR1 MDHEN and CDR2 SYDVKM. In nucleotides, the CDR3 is TGTGCCAGCAGTTTATCGGCGGGGGCGTACGAGCAGTACTTC. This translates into CASSLSAGAYEQYF.